The sample holds a few counts of the clone carrying this T cell receptor (beta chain). What it recognizes is unknown. This record comes from a study of response to subunit inactivated influenza vaccine. Study results and limitations: New T cells are recruited in small numbers by each seasonal influenza vaccination, according to the authors' suggestion.

TCRdb independently ran MiXCR on the RT-PCR reads; one entry per CDR3 protein. The table shows 650,000 to 800,000 distinct CDR3 sequences, with about 14% occurring only once. There are 17 residues in the CDR3. V lost 6 bases, J lost 4 bases, and 11 bases stayed unmatched. Germline lookup yields CDR1 MDHEN and CDR2 SYDVKM. The specimen was PBMCs from blood, collected around 15 days before vaccination. This chain links TRBV28 with TRBJ2-7, with 14 positions matching TRBD2. This receptor was identified in a man in his fifties or sixties who received an inactivated influenza vaccine. CDR3 protein: CASRGTSGSRLMYEQYF. The CDR3 nucleotides read TGTGCCAGCAGAGGGACTAGCGGGAGTCGGTTGATGTACGAGCAGTACTTC. The entire variable domain, with the rest obtained from reference TRBV28 and TRBJ2-7, is as follows: DVKVTQSSRYLVKRTGEKVFLECVQDMDHENMFWYRQDPGLGLRLIYFSYDVKMKEKGDIPEGYSVSREKKERFSLILESASTNQTSMYLCASRGTSGSRLMYEQYFGPGTRLTVT.